This is a list of T cell receptor beta chains from one sample in a study of B cell selection in AIRE deficiency. The table came from immunoSEQ multiplex PCR; TCRdb's copy has only in-frame clones and leaves some out. The sample yields about 24,000 clones, roughly 95% seen once. The specimen was CD4+CD127+ conventional T cells sorted from PBMCs. These TCRs come from a human donor in good health. The CDR3 runs from the conserved cysteine through the conserved F or W. A D gene is named only where the DNA matches it firmly. A row's size may be missing; if present it is once, few, many or a size class.

TRBD1,TRBJ1-1,TRBV27,.,CASSLSGTGGVNTEAFF
.,TRBJ1-4,TRBV12-5,.,CASGLVREKLFF
.,TRBJ1-3,TRBV30,.,CAWSVNLTPGNSGNTIYF
.,TRBJ2-7,TRBV28,.,CASSFHVASLTYEQYF
.,TRBJ2-6,TRBV6-5,.,CASSYSRTGANVLTF
TRBD2,TRBJ2-3,TRBV2,.,CASSEVGSGAGTDTQYF
TRBD1,TRBJ1-3,TRBV5-1,.,CASSWGTVSGNTIYF
.,TRBJ1-4,TRBV5-1,.,CASSLEPARGEKLFF
.,TRBJ1-5,TRBV28,.,CAIVAQGSQPQHF
TRBD1,TRBJ2-3,TRBV5-1,once,CASSLGTGTGRDTQYF
TRBD1,TRBJ1-2,TRBV10-3,few,CATKDRLANYGYTF
.,TRBJ1-2,TRBV7-9,.,CASSLGVYGYTF
TRBD1,TRBJ2-7,TRBV5-8,.,CASSLGDRAYEQYF
.,TRBJ2-4,TRBV9,.,CASSIDGAKNIQYF
.,TRBJ2-7,TRBV11-2,.,CASSLDRGSYEQYF
.,TRBJ1-2,TRBV2,.,CASIFGGSQGLSNYGYTF
TRBD1,TRBJ2-7,TRBV29-1,.,CSVTPGQGGEQYF
.,TRBJ2-5,TRBV7-7,.,CASSLGPEETQYF
.,TRBJ2-5,TRBV10-3,.,CAISESVGLETQYF
.,TRBJ2-2,TRBV5-1,.,CASGAGFTGELFF
.,TRBJ2-2,TRBV7-7,.,CASSSRGTNTGELFF
.,TRBJ2-1,TRBV5-6,.,CASSLGGEQFF
.,TRBJ1-6,TRBV9,.,CASSPYDGSNSPLHF
TRBD1,TRBJ2-5,TRBV30,.,CAWKTGETQYF
TRBD1,TRBJ2-5,TRBV19,.,CASRTRDRAVETQYF
.,TRBJ2-1,TRBV6-5,.,CASSYSDGSYNEQFF
.,TRBJ1-2,TRBV6-1,.,CASTVDRQKGSVAF
.,TRBJ2-5,TRBV5-1,.,CASSFRPGQETQYF
TRBD1,TRBJ2-3,TRBV5-1,.,CASSLGGTGGTDTQYF
.,TRBJ2-5,TRBV28,once,CASSLTGRGETQYF
TRBD1,TRBJ1-6,TRBV19,once,CASSTRQGTIKPPLHF
.,TRBJ2-3,TRBV7-2,.,CASSLVQPTDTQYF
.,TRBJ2-5,TRBV28,.,CASSSSGQGQETQYF
TRBD2,TRBJ2-7,TRBV19,.,CASSMIAGASYEQYF
.,TRBJ1-2,TRBV5-4,.,CASSLVMVERNYGYTF
.,TRBJ1-5,TRBV11-2,.,CASSRDGQFNQPQHF
.,TRBJ1-2,TRBV18,.,CASSPPNREFGYTF
.,TRBJ2-2,TRBV5-8,.,CASSPSLPGVMAGELFF
TRBD2,TRBJ2-7,TRBV18,.,CASSPERGAYEQYF
.,TRBJ1-3,TRBV5-1,.,CASSTGSSGNTIYF
.,TRBJ1-3,TRBV19,.,CASSLRDSGNTIYF
TRBD1,TRBJ2-1,TRBV2,.,CASRGTGVMGEQFF
.,TRBJ1-1,TRBV11-2,.,CAGSLGRQALTEAFF
.,TRBJ1-2,TRBV7-8,.,CASSLRSPVGDGYTF
.,TRBJ1-3,TRBV10-3,.,CAIGQGNTIYF
TRBD1,TRBJ1-6,TRBV5-1,.,CASSAGQGSSPLHF
.,TRBJ1-6,TRBV7-9,.,CASSLRSSYNSPLHF
TRBD2,TRBJ2-5,TRBV2,.,CASSGLAGVETQYF
.,TRBJ2-2,TRBV7-5,.,CVRRVRGTGELFF
.,TRBJ2-7,TRBV13,.,CASSNRDTYEQYF
TRBD1,TRBJ1-1,TRBV5-1,once,CASSPQGVNTEAFF
.,TRBJ1-2,TRBV28,once,CASSSRNYGYTF